This TCR beta chain is from a study of persistence of HIV-infected CD4 T cells. Study as a whole: Donors had been on suppressive ART for a median of 8 years. General study findings and limits: TCR analyses could not target the rare provirus-carrying CMV-responding cells.

Sequencing used immunoSEQ version 4 in survey mode. Some clones are missing from TCRdb's copy, which holds only in-frame ones; the method was immunoSEQ multiplex PCR. The sample lists 15,000 to 25,000 clones; 78% were seen once. The CDR3 is 14 amino acids. Trimming removed 2 bases from V and 6 bases from J, with 14 bases in between. The germline V gene has CDR1 SGHRS and CDR2 YFSETQ. This clone has only one observation. As yet, its antigen is unknown. The stimulus was lysate of CMV-infected fibroblasts, around 9.3 ug/mL. CD4+ T cells upregulating both CD40 ligand and CD69 were sorted as responding cells. Suppressive ART was started during chronic HIV-1 infection in these adults.

The chain is built from TRBV5-1 and TRBJ1-2, with D possibly matching TRBD1 (5 bases). Source: CD4+ T cells sorted from PBMCs after approximately 20-hour stimulation, taken from a patient who received antiretroviral therapy. The clonotype was recovered from an adult man with HIV who was CMV-seropositive. The CDR3 sequence is CASSFGDGTDGYTF. CDR3 DNA: TGCGCCAGCAGCTTTGGGGACGGAACAGATGGCTACACCTTC.